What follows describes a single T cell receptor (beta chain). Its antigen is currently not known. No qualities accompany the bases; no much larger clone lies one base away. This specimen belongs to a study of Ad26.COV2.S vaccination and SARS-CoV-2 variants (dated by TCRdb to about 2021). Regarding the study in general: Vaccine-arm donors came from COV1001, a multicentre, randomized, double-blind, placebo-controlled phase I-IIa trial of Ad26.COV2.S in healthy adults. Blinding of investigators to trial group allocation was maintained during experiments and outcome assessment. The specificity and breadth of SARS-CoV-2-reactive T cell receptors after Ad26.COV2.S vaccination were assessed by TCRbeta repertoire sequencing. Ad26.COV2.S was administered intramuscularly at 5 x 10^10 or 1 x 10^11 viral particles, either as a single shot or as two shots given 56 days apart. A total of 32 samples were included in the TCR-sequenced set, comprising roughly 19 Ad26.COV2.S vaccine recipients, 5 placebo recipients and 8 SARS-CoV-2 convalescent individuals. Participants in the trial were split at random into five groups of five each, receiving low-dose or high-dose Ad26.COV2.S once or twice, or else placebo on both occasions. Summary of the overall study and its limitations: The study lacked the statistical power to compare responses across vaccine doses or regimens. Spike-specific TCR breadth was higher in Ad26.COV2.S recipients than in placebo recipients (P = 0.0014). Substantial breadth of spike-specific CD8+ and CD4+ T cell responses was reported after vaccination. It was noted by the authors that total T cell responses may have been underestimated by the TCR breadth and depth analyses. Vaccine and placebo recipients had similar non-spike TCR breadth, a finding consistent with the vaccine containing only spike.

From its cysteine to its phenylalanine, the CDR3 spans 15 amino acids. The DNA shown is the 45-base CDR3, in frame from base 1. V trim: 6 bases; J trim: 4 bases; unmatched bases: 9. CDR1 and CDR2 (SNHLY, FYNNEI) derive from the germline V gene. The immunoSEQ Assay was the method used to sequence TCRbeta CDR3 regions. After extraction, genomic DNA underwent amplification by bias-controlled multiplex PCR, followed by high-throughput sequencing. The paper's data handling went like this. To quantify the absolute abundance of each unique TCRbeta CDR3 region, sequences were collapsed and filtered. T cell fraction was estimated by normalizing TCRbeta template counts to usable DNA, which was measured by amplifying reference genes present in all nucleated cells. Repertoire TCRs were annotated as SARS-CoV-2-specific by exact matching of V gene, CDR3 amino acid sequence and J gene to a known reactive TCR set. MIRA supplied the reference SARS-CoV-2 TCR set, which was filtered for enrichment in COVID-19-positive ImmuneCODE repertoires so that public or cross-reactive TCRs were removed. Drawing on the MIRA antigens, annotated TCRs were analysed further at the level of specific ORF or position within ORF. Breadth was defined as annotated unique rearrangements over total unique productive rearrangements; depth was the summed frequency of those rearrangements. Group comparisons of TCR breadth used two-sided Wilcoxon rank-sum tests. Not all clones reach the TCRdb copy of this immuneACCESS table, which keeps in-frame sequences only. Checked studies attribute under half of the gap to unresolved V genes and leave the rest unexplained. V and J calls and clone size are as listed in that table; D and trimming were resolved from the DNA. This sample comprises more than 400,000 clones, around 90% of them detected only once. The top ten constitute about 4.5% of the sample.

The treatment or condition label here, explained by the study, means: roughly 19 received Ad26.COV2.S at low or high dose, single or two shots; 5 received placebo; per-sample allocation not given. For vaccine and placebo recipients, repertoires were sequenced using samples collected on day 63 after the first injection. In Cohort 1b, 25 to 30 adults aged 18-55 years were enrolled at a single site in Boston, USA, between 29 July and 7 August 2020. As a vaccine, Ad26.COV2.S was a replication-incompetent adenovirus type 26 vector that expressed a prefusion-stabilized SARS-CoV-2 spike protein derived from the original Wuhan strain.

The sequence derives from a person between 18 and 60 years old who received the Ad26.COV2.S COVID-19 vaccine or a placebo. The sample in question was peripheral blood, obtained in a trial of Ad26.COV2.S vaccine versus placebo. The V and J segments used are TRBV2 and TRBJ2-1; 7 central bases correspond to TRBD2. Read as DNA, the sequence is TGTGCCAGCAGGAGAAGCGGGACCCTATACAATGAGCAGTTCTTC. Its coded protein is CASRRSGTLYNEQFF.